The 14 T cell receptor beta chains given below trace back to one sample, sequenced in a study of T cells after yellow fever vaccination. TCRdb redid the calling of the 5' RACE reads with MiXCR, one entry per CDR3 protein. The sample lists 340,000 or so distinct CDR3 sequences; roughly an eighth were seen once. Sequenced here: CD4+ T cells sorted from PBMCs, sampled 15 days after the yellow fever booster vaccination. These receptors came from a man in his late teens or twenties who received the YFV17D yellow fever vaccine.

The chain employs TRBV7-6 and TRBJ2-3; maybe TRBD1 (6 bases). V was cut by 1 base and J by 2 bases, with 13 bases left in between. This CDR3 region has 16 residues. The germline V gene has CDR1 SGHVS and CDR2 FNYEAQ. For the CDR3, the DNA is TGTGCCAGCAGCTTAGTCGGGACATCGACCACAGATACGCAGTATTTT. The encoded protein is CASSLVGTSTTDTQYF.

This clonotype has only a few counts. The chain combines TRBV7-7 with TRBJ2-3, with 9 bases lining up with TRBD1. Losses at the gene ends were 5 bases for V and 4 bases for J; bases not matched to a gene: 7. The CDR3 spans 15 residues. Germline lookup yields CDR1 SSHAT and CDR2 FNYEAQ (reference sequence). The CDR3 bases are TGTGCCAGCAGCATCGGGACAGGGCAGGCAGATACGCAGTATTTT. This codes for CASSIGTGQADTQYF.

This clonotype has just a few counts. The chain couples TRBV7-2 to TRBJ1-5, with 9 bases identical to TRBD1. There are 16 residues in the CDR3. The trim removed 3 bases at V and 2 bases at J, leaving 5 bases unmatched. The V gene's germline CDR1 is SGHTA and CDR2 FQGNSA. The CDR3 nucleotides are TGTGCCAGCAGCTTCCGGGACAGGGCGGGCAATCAGCCCCAGCATTTT. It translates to CASSFRDRAGNQPQHF.

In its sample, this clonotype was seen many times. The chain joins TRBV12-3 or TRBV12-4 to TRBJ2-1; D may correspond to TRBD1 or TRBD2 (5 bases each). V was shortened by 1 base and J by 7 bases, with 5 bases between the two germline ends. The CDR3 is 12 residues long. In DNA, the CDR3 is TGTGCCAGCAGTTTAGGGGGGAATGAGCAGTTCTTC. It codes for CASSLGGNEQFF.

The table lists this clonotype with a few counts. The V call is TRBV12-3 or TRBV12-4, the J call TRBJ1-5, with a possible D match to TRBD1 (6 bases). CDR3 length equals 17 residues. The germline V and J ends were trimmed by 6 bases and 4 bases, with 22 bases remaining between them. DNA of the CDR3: TGTGCCAGCAGCTCGGGGGCTTTAACAAATCCGAATCAGCCCCAGCATTTT. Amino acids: CASSSGALTNPNQPQHF.

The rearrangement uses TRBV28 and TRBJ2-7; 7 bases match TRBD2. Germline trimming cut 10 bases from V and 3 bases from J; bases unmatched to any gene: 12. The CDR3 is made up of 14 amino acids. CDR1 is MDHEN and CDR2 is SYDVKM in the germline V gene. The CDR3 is CATIRTAGYYEQYV. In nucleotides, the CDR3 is TGTGCCACCATCCGCACAGCGGGGTACTACGAGCAGTACGTC.

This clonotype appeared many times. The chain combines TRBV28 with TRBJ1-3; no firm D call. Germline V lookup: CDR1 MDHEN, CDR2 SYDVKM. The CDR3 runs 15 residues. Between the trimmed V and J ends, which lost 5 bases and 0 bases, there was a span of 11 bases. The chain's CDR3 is CASSLRELSGNTIYF. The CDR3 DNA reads TGTGCCAGCAGTCTCCGGGAGCTCTCTGGAAACACCATATATTTT.

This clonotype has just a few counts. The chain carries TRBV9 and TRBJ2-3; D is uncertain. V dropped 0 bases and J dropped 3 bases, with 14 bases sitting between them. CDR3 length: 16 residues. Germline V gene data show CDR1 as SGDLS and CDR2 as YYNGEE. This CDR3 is CASSVDGRAGTDTQYF. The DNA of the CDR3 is TGTGCCAGCAGCGTAGACGGTAGGGCAGGAACAGATACGCAGTATTTT.

The CDR3 nucleotides are TGTGCCAGCAGTGAAGGGACCCGGGGACGAGACACCATATATTTT. It specifies CASSEGTRGRDTIYF. The chain recombines TRBV2 with TRBJ1-3; TRBD1 is a possible D gene (5 bases). In germline, CDR1 is SNHLY, CDR2 FYNNEI. CDR3 length: 15 residues. Trimming removed 1 base at V and 8 bases at J, with 15 bases between.

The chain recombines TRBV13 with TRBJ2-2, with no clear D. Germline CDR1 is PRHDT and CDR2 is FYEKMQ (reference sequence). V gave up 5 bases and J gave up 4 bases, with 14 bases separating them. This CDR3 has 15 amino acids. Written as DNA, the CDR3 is TGTGCCAGCAGCATGATCACAGTGGTCACCGGGGAGCTGTTTTTT. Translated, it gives CASSMITVVTGELFF.

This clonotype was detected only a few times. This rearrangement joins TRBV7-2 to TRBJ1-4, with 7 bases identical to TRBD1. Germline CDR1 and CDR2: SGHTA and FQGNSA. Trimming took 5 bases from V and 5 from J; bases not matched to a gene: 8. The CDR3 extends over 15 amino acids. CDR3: CASSPRGGRNEKLFF. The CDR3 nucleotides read TGTGCCAGCAGCCCCAGGGGGGGACGGAATGAAAAACTGTTTTTT.

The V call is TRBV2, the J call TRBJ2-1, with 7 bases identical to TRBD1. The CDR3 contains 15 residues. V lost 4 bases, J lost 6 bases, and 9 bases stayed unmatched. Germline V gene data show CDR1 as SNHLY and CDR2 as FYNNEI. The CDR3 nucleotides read TGTGCCAGCAGTGCTAGGGACAGCCTAGGCAATGAGCAGTTCTTC. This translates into CASSARDSLGNEQFF.

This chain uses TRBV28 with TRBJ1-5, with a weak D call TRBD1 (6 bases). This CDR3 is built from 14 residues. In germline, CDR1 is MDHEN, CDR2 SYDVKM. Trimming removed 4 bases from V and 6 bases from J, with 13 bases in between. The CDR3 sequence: CASSSGGGIQPQHF. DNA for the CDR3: TGTGCCAGCAGTTCGGGGGGGGGCATTCAGCCCCAGCATTTT.

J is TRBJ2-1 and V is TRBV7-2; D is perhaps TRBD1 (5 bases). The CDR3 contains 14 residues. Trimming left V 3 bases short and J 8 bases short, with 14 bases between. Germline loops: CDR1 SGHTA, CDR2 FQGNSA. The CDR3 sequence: CASSFGQGFDEQFF. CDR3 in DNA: TGTGCCAGCAGCTTTGGCCAGGGTTTTGATGAGCAGTTCTTC.